These 24 T cell receptor beta chains were sequenced from one sample in a study of OX40 agonist ivuxolimab in advanced cancers. Sequencing used immunoSEQ multiplex PCR; TCRdb keeps in-frame clones, though not all of them. The sample yields 65,000 to 75,000 clones, 70% to 90% seen once. The sequenced sample was CD4+ or CD8+ T cells sorted from blood, obtained in a trial of the OX40 agonist ivuxolimab. The receptors stem from an adult with an advanced solid tumor such as melanoma, head and neck, liver or kidney cancer.

The V and J genes are TRBV7-8 and TRBJ2-5; maybe TRBD2 (5 bases). The V gene lost 1 base and the J gene lost 5 bases, with 17 bases spanning the gap. This CDR3 comprises 16 residues. Germline CDR1 and CDR2: SGHVS and FQNEAQ. The CDR3 nucleotides are TGTGCCAGCAGCTTAGTTCCTAGCCCTTTCGTCGAGACCCAGTACTTC. Its protein is CASSLVPSPFVETQYF.

This sequence joins TRBV27 and TRBJ2-1; 8 nucleotides align to TRBD1. Trimming took 7 bases from V and 6 from J; bases not matched to a gene: 11. The CDR3 extends over 15 amino acids. CDR1 and CDR2 from the germline V gene are MNHEY and SMNVEV (reference sequence). For the CDR3, the DNA is TGTGCCAGCACTTTGGACAGGGTAGGGTCCAATGAGCAGTTCTTC. It translates to CASTLDRVGSNEQFF.

This chain uses TRBV28 with TRBJ2-7; TRBD2 might be the D (5 bases). Deletions cut 8 bases from V and 2 bases from J, with 13 bases between. This CDR3 comprises 13 residues. The germline V gene encodes CDR1 MDHEN and CDR2 SYDVKM. The CDR3 is CASCRGATYEQYF. For the CDR3, the DNA is TGTGCCAGCTGCCGGGGAGCTACCTACGAGCAGTACTTC.

The rearrangement joins TRBV5-1 to TRBJ2-7, with TRBD2 matching over 8 bases. Germline V gives CDR1 SGHRS, CDR2 YFSETQ. The CDR3 is 15 amino acids. V lost 2 bases, J lost 4 bases, and 8 bases stayed unmatched. CDR3 coding DNA: TGCGCCAGCAGCTTAACTAGCGGATCCCGATACGAGCAGTACTTC. It specifies CASSLTSGSRYEQYF. Looking up the rest from reference TRBV5-1 and TRBJ2-7 gives the full variable domain: KAGVTQTPRYLIKTRGQQVTLSCSPISGHRSVSWYQQTPGQGLQFLFEYFSETQRNKGNFPGRFSGRQFSNSRSEMNVSTLELGDSALYLCASSLTSGSRYEQYFGPGTRLTVT.

The rearrangement uses TRBV5-4 and TRBJ2-3; 8 positions match TRBD2. The CDR3 covers 14 residues. V was clipped by 1 base and J by 13 bases; unmatched bases: 11. Per the germline V gene, CDR1 is SGHNT and CDR2 is YYREEE (reference sequence). For the CDR3, the DNA is TGTGCCAGCAGCTTGTCAAGCGGGAGCCCCTTGGAGTATTTT. Residues: CASSLSSGSPLEYF.

This clone was recorded once. The rearrangement uses TRBV30 and TRBJ2-1; 9 positions agree with TRBD1. The CDR3 runs 14 residues. V shed 7 bases and J 4 bases; nucleotides not matched to a gene: 8. CDR1 GTSNPN and CDR2 SVGIG come from the germline V gene (reference sequence). In DNA form, the CDR3 reads TGTGCCTCTAACAGGGGGCGAATTTACAATGAGCAGTTCTTC. It yields the protein CASNRGRIYNEQFF.

This clone is medium-sized (0.01 to 0.1%). The chain joins TRBV27 to TRBJ2-7, with TRBD2 as a possible D gene (7 bases). Germline CDR1 and CDR2: MNHEY and SMNVEV (reference sequence). Trimming cost V 5 bases and J 4 bases, with 18 bases left between them. This CDR3 is 15 amino acids long. The CDR3 DNA reads as TGTGCCAGCAGTCTCCAGGCGGGGGCGTCTTACGAGCAGTACTTC. This gives the protein CASSLQAGASYEQYF.

The chain carries TRBV5-6 and TRBJ1-5, with D possibly matching TRBD1 (5 bases). This CDR3 is built from 16 residues. The germline CDR1 and CDR2 sequences are SGHDT and YYEEEE. Trimming removed 2 bases from V and 0 bases from J, with 12 bases in between. CDR3 sequence: CASSFRGTRSNQPQHF. As DNA, the CDR3 is TGTGCCAGCAGCTTTCGGGGGACCCGTAGCAATCAGCCCCAGCATTTT.

This clone has a single count. The chain uses TRBV7-9 and TRBJ2-7; D unclear. The germline gives CDR1 SEHNR, CDR2 FQNEAQ (reference sequence). There are 14 residues in the CDR3. V was pared by 3 bases and J by 2 bases, with 11 bases between. CDR3 bases: TGTGCCAGCAGCTTCGGCAGTTCCACCTACGAGCAGTACTTC. It yields the protein CASSFGSSTYEQYF.

The chain has TRBV5-1 and TRBJ2-5; 8 nucleotides align to TRBD1. J was trimmed by 4 bases and V by 4 bases; bases with no gene match: 3. This CDR3 is 13 amino acids long. CDR1 and CDR2 from the germline V gene are SGHRS and YFSETQ. CDR3 DNA: TGCGCCAGCAGCAGGGACAGGATAGAGACCCAGTACTTC. This translates into CASSRDRIETQYF. Full variable domain (outside the CDR3, taken from reference TRBV5-1 and TRBJ2-5): KAGVTQTPRYLIKTRGQQVTLSCSPISGHRSVSWYQQTPGQGLQFLFEYFSETQRNKGNFPGRFSGRQFSNSRSEMNVSTLELGDSALYLCASSRDRIETQYFGPGTRLLVL.

This clone was observed a few times. The CDR3 nucleotides read TGCGCCAGCAGCCATGCGCGACAGGGAGCAGATACGCAGTATTTT. It codes for CASSHARQGADTQYF. The chain couples TRBV4-3 to TRBJ2-3, with 7 bases that match TRBD1. The CDR3 extends over 15 amino acids. With V trimmed by 3 bases and J by 4 bases, 7 bases remained unmatched. CDR1 and CDR2 from the germline V gene are LGHNA and YSLEER.

V is TRBV11-3 and J is TRBJ1-1; 7 nucleotides match TRBD1. The CDR3 is 13 amino acids. Looked up from germline, CDR1 is SGHNT and CDR2 is YENEEA. Trimming took 7 bases from V and 3 from J; bases not matched to a gene: 5. The CDR3 here is CASILTGDTEAFF. CDR3 coding DNA: TGTGCCAGCATCCTTACAGGGGACACTGAAGCTTTCTTT.

This clone showed up just once. The chain couples TRBV5-1 to TRBJ2-6, with TRBD2 identical over 10 bases. There are 17 residues in the CDR3. The germline gives CDR1 SGHRS, CDR2 YFSETQ. V was pared by 0 bases and J by 1 base, with 1 base of the junction left unmatched. The CDR3: CASSLVSGRSGANVLTF. CDR3 coding DNA: TGCGCCAGCAGCTTGGTTAGCGGGAGGTCTGGGGCCAACGTCCTGACTTTC.

The rearrangement uses TRBV4-3 and TRBJ2-2; 8 nucleotides line up with TRBD2. Germline values: CDR1 LGHNA, CDR2 YSLEER. J was trimmed by 4 bases and V by 0 bases; bases with no gene match: 7. This CDR3 has 17 residues. The CDR3 sequence is CASSQERLASFTGELFF. In DNA, the CDR3 is TGCGCCAGCAGCCAAGAGAGACTAGCGTCCTTCACCGGGGAGCTGTTTTTT.

This clone turned up a few times. V and J are TRBV11-3 and TRBJ2-2; D gene ambiguous. The V gene lost 5 bases and the J gene lost 4 bases, with 2 bases spanning the gap. Per the germline V gene, CDR1 is SGHNT and CDR2 is YENEEA. This CDR3 contains 11 residues. Written as DNA, the CDR3 is TGTGCCAGCAGCGGCACCGGGGAGCTGTTTTTT. Amino acids: CASSGTGELFF.

The V gene is TRBV5-1, the J gene TRBJ1-1; TRBD1 matches 7 bases. Per germline, CDR1 SGHRS and CDR2 YFSETQ. The CDR3 consists of 14 residues. The V gene end was trimmed by 2 bases and the J gene end by 7 bases; junction bases not matched to a gene: 8. The CDR3 bases are TGCGCCAGCAGCTTTGAGGGGGCGCATGGTGAAGCTTTCTTT. It encodes CASSFEGAHGEAFF.

Written as DNA, the CDR3 is TGTGCCAGCAGCTCGGCGACTAGCTTCTACAATGAGCAGTTCTTC. Amino acids: CASSSATSFYNEQFF. The chain uses TRBV11-2 and TRBJ2-1, with TRBD2 matching 7 bases. The CDR3 has 15 residues. V lost 4 bases, J lost 3 bases, and 6 bases stayed unmatched. In germline, CDR1 is SGHAT, CDR2 FQNNGV.

The rearrangement joins TRBV29-1 to TRBJ2-5; 9 nucleotides match TRBD2. This CDR3 is built from 15 residues. V lost 2 bases, J lost 5 bases, and 9 bases stayed unmatched. Per germline, CDR1 SQVTM and CDR2 ANQGSEA. CDR3 region: CSVESAGGPRETQYF. The CDR3 nucleotides are TGCAGCGTTGAATCGGCGGGAGGGCCAAGGGAGACCCAGTACTTC.

The chain joins TRBV7-2 to TRBJ2-6; no clear D. Germline V gene sequence: CDR1 SGHTA, CDR2 FQGNSA. V shed 8 bases and J shed 4 bases, with 12 bases lying between them. This CDR3 has 14 residues. The CDR3 DNA sequence: TGTGCCAGCTCCCCGGGTAGAGGGGCCAACGTCCTGACTTTC. It specifies CASSPGRGANVLTF.

Here the CDR3 reads CASSLAGSRTGELFF. For the CDR3, the DNA is TGTGCCAGCAGCTTAGCCGGATCCCGAACCGGGGAGCTGTTTTTT. The chain has TRBV7-9 and TRBJ2-2, with no clear D. Trimming left V 0 bases short and J 5 bases short, with 10 bases between. Looked up from germline, CDR1 is SEHNR and CDR2 is FQNEAQ (reference sequence). CDR3 length equals 15 residues.

The gene calls are TRBV5-1 and TRBJ1-5; D gene ambiguous. The CDR3 loop spans 15 amino acids. CDR1 is SGHRS, CDR2 YFSETQ, per germline. V lost 3 bases, J lost 2 bases, and 12 bases lay in between. The CDR3: CASSSDGGGNQPQHF. The CDR3 DNA follows: TGCGCCAGCAGCTCGGATGGCGGTGGCAATCAGCCCCAGCATTTT.

The chain links TRBV5-1 to TRBJ1-4; a possible D gene is TRBD1 (5 bases). The length of the CDR3 is 20 residues. Germline-derived CDR1 and CDR2 are SGHRS and YFSETQ. Deletions cut 3 bases from V and 0 bases from J, with 24 bases between. The CDR3 DNA reads TGCGCCAGCAGCTCCGGGCGGGACCGCGGTTTTAATGCAACTAATGAAAAACTGTTTTTT. Protein: CASSSGRDRGFNATNEKLFF.

This clone was detected only once. The chain recombines TRBV7-9 with TRBJ1-2, with D maybe TRBD1 (6 bases). The V and J ends lost 8 bases and 2 bases respectively, with 18 bases between them. The CDR3 consists of 15 residues. The germline gives CDR1 SEHNR, CDR2 FQNEAQ (reference sequence). CDR3 sequence reads: CASVTTGAANYGYTF. The CDR3 DNA sequence: TGTGCCAGCGTTACGACGGGGGCCGCAAACTATGGCTACACCTTC.

The sample holds one count of this clone. V and J are TRBV9 and TRBJ1-1; 9 nucleotides agree with TRBD1. J was trimmed by 0 bases and V by 4 bases; bases with no gene match: 7. The CDR3 covers 16 residues. Germline lookup yields CDR1 SGDLS and CDR2 YYNGEE. CDR3 nucleotide sequence: TGTGCCAGCAGCACGGGACAGGGAGATATGAACACTGAAGCTTTCTTT. Amino acids: CASSTGQGDMNTEAFF.